The 19 T cell receptor beta chains presented below share a single source sample, sequenced in a study of blood T cell repertoires in COVID-19. The method was immunoSEQ multiplex PCR; TCRdb's version includes in-frame clones alone and lacks a portion of them. The sample has 200,000 to 250,000 clones, about 89% seen once. The sample taken for sequencing was peripheral blood. The receptors were gathered from a man in his sixties who had recovered from COVID-19.

The chain carries TRBV5-1 and TRBJ1-2, with 9 nucleotides matching TRBD1. Germline trimming cut 0 bases from V and 8 bases from J; bases unmatched to any gene: 17. This CDR3 has 18 residues. In germline, CDR1 is SGHRS, CDR2 YFSETQ. The CDR3 coding sequence is TGCGCCAGCAGCTTGGCGCCACCGAACAGGGGGCTGAGCGAGGGCTACACCTTC. This gives the protein CASSLAPPNRGLSEGYTF.

V usage is TRBV28 and J usage is TRBJ1-3; 7 positions match TRBD1. After removal of 6 bases from V and 4 bases from J, the junction contained 9 bases not matched to a gene. In germline, CDR1 is MDHEN, CDR2 SYDVKM. The CDR3 covers 15 residues. This CDR3 is CASSLGGAFGNTIYF. The CDR3, as DNA: TGTGCCAGCAGCTTAGGGGGCGCGTTCGGAAACACCATATATTTT.

The V call is TRBV18, the J call TRBJ1-2; 10 positions match TRBD1. The V and J ends lost 4 bases and 2 bases, in that order; junction bases with no gene match: 7. The germline V gene has CDR1 KGHSH and CDR2 LQKENI. CDR3 length: 16 amino acids. The CDR3 reads CASSQEPGQGNYGYTF. The CDR3 coding sequence is TGTGCCAGCTCACAGGAGCCGGGACAGGGGAACTATGGCTACACCTTC.

This chain connects TRBV15 to TRBJ2-7; a possible D gene is TRBD1 (5 bases). V was cut by 0 bases and J by 4 bases, with 7 bases left in between. The CDR3 runs to 13 residues. Germline V gene sequence: CDR1 LNHNV, CDR2 YYDKDF (reference sequence). The CDR3 coding sequence is TGTGCCACCAGCAGAGACAGGGTTTACGAGCAGTACTTC. It codes for CATSRDRVYEQYF. The variable domain in full, completed from reference TRBV15 and TRBJ2-7, reads DAMVIQNPRYQVTQFGKPVTLSCSQTLNHNVMYWYQQKSSQAPKLLFHYYDKDFNNEADTPDNFQSRRPNTSFCFLDIRSPGLGDTAMYLCATSRDRVYEQYFGPGTRLTVT.

This chain joins TRBV27 and TRBJ1-4; D may be TRBD1 (6 bases). The V gene's germline CDR1 is MNHEY and CDR2 SMNVEV (reference sequence). CDR3 length: 14 residues. Trimming removed 2 bases from V and 7 bases from J, with 11 bases in between. Here the CDR3 reads CASSLRGGVEKLFF. The CDR3 bases are TGTGCCAGCAGTTTAAGGGGGGGGGTTGAAAAACTGTTTTTT.

The chain joins TRBV6-6 to TRBJ2-6, with 14 bases identical to TRBD2. Germline V gives CDR1 MNHNY, CDR2 SVGAGI (reference sequence). The length of the CDR3 is 22 residues. With V trimmed by 5 bases and J by 1 base, 16 bases remained unmatched. The CDR3 DNA reads as TGTGCCAGCAGTCCCTTTCGACTAGCGGGAGGGCCCATTGATTCTGGGGCCAACGTCCTGACTTTC. Its protein product is CASSPFRLAGGPIDSGANVLTF.

V is TRBV7-8 and J is TRBJ2-5; 9 bases are a match to TRBD1. V lost 5 bases, J lost 5 bases, and 9 bases stayed unmatched. The CDR3 extends over 15 amino acids. CDR1 is SGHVS, CDR2 FQNEAQ, per germline. CDR3 protein: CASSRTGTGKETQYF. DNA of the CDR3: TGTGCCAGCAGCCGGACCGGGACAGGGAAGGAGACCCAGTACTTC.

J is TRBJ1-5 and V is TRBV28, with 7 bases that match TRBD1. V was pared by 3 bases and J by 4 bases, with 12 bases of the junction left unmatched. The length of the CDR3 is 17 residues. Germline V lookup: CDR1 MDHEN, CDR2 SYDVKM. Written as DNA, the CDR3 is TGTGCCAGCAGTTTCCTCAGGACAGGCGTCGGGAATCAGCCCCAGCATTTT. Translation: CASSFLRTGVGNQPQHF.

V gene TRBV6-5 combines with J gene TRBJ1-6; D is unclear. This CDR3 spans 14 amino acids. Germline CDR1 and CDR2: MNHEY and SVGAGI. V was pared by 7 bases and J by 6 bases, with 13 bases between. CDR3 DNA: TGTGCCAGCAACGGTGGCAGGTTTAATTCACCCCTCCACTTT. Protein sequence: CASNGGRFNSPLHF.

The chain combines TRBV28 with TRBJ1-1, with a tentative D call TRBD1 (6 bases). Germline values: CDR1 MDHEN, CDR2 SYDVKM. The CDR3 covers 12 residues. V was shortened by 8 bases and J by 5 bases, with 12 bases between the two germline ends. The CDR3, as DNA: TGTGCCAGCTGGGGGGGCTGGACTGAAGCTTTCTTT. Translated, it gives CASWGGWTEAFF.

This chain links TRBV7-6 with TRBJ2-2; D call uncertain. The CDR3 spans 9 residues. Germline-derived CDR1 and CDR2 are SGHVS and FNYEAQ. Trimming took 11 bases from V and 8 from J, leaving 6 bases between them. Here the CDR3 DNA reads TGTGCCGTCGGGGGGGAGCTGTTTTTT. Encoded protein: CAVGGELFF.

The V and J genes are TRBV5-1 and TRBJ2-2; 7 bases are shared with TRBD1. From germline, CDR1 is SGHRS and CDR2 YFSETQ. The CDR3 totals 16 residues. V lost 2 bases, J lost 5 bases, and 9 bases stayed unmatched. The CDR3 nucleotides read TGCGCCAGCAGCTTACAGGGGCAGGGGAAAACCGGGGAGCTGTTTTTT. Translating it yields CASSLQGQGKTGELFF.

The J gene is TRBJ2-7, the V gene TRBV4-3, with 10 positions matching TRBD2. The CDR3 loop spans 13 amino acids. V shed 2 bases, J shed 7 bases, and the junction held 2 bases outside the gene matches. Germline V gene lookup returns CDR1 LGHNA and CDR2 YSLEER. The CDR3 here is CASSQTSGTEQYF. In nucleotides, the CDR3 is TGCGCCAGCAGCCAAACTAGCGGGACTGAGCAGTACTTC.

The genes are TRBV4-2 and TRBJ2-1; 11 bases are a match to TRBD2. The CDR3 has 14 amino acids. CDR1 is LGHNA, CDR2 YNFKEQ, per germline. After removal of 8 bases from V and 6 bases from J, the junction contained 6 bases not matched to a gene. In DNA form, the CDR3 reads TGTGCCAGCGAAGGGACTAGCGGTTCCAATGAGCAGTTCTTC. It is translated as CASEGTSGSNEQFF.

The chain couples TRBV7-2 to TRBJ2-1; 11 nucleotides line up with TRBD2. Germline loops: CDR1 SGHTA, CDR2 FQGNSA. V dropped 6 bases and J dropped 4; count of bases not matched to a gene: 5. The CDR3 contains 15 residues. CDR3 coding DNA: TGTGCCAGCAGTCCGACTAGCGGGATTTACAATGAGCAGTTCTTC. This translates into CASSPTSGIYNEQFF. Looking up the rest from reference TRBV7-2 and TRBJ2-1 gives the full variable domain: GAGVSQSPSNKVTEKGKDVELRCDPISGHTALYWYRQSLGQGLEFLIYFQGNSAPDKSGLPSDRFSAERTGGSVSTLTIQRTQQEDSAVYLCASSPTSGIYNEQFFGPGTRLTVL.

The chain couples TRBV28 to TRBJ1-2; possible D gene TRBD1, 5 bases. From germline, CDR1 is MDHEN and CDR2 SYDVKM. The CDR3 is 12 residues long. V was trimmed by 5 bases and J by 5 bases, leaving 9 bases between them. CDR3 DNA sequence: TGTGCCAGCAGTCCGGGGGAATATGGCTACACCTTC. This codes for CASSPGEYGYTF.

Note on this clone: At one end the junction does not follow the germline gene, possibly because of a read error. DNA of the CDR3: TGTGCCACCAGCCGAGAGGCGAGGCCGGAGACCCAGTACTTC. This gives the protein CATSREARPETQYF. The genes are TRBV15 and TRBJ2-5; D is uncertain. The germline gives CDR1 LNHNV, CDR2 YYDKDF (reference sequence). CDR3 length: 14 amino acids.

About this clone itself: At one boundary the junction diverges from the germline segment, which might be a read error. This sequence joins TRBV9 and TRBJ1-5; D gene unclear. CDR1 is SGDLS and CDR2 is YYNGEE in the germline V gene. This CDR3 comprises 12 residues. The CDR3 spells CASNVLGPMRDF. The DNA for the CDR3 is TGTGCCAGCAATGTATTAGGGCCCATGAGGGATTTT. Variable domain in full (rest from reference TRBV9 and TRBJ1-5): DSGVTQTPKHLITATGQRVTLRCSPRSGDLSVYWYQQSLDQGLQFLIQYYNGEERAKGNILERFSAQQFPDLHSELNLSSLELGDSALYFCASNVLGPMRDFGDGTRLSIL.

This clone was seen once. The chain links TRBV2 to TRBJ2-1; 12 positions agree with TRBD2. Germline lookup yields CDR1 SNHLY and CDR2 FYNNEI. V was clipped by 7 bases and J by 6 bases; unmatched bases: 10. The CDR3 runs 16 residues. CDR3 protein: CASKAQTSGSGNEQFF. The CDR3 DNA sequence: TGTGCCAGCAAAGCCCAGACTAGCGGGAGTGGCAATGAGCAGTTCTTC.